This TCR beta chain originates from a study of cytomegalovirus exposure and HLA in healthy donors. This clone came up a few times. Its antigen is unidentified. Study outcomes and limitations: Previous analysis showed most TCR beta V segments were productive about 87% or about 30% of the time.

The V and J ends lost 10 bases and 1 base respectively, with 13 bases between them. The CDR3 sequence is 13 residues long. Germline-derived CDR1 and CDR2 are ENHRY and SYGVKD. A multiplex PCR was run with 60 Vbeta primers and 13 Jbeta primers. Using immunoSEQ multiplex PCR, the repertoire was profiled, and TCRdb retains in-frame clones only, with some absent. The profile shows about 160,000 clones, approximately 84% of them singletons. The receptor was isolated from a boy between 2 and 10 years old in good health and CMV-seronegative. Sequencing used PBMCs. The rearrangement links TRBV10-3 to TRBJ1-1, with a weak D call TRBD1 (6 bases). This chain's CDR3 is CATRTVRNTEAFF. DNA for the CDR3: TGTGCCACCAGGACAGTCCGGAACACTGAAGCTTTCTTT.